The present entry profiles one TCR beta chain with its context. The antigen remains undetermined. Only in-frame clones appear in the TCRdb table, and some are missing; sequencing was by immunoSEQ multiplex PCR. The sample includes approximately 61,000 clones, about 81% of them seen just once. The data were taken from a study of T cell responses to AZD1222 COVID-19 vaccine. Overall study findings and caveats: Regions 160-218 and 743-854 dominated among vaccine-associated CD4 TCRs spanning spike.

CDR1 LGHNT and CDR2 FRNRAP come from the germline V gene. V dropped 1 base and J dropped 6 bases, with 10 bases sitting between them. This CDR3 contains 14 residues. The chain couples TRBV12-5 to TRBJ2-1; no firm D call. The sequencing used peripheral blood, collected 28 days after the second AZD1222 dose. This receptor was obtained from an adult who received the AZD1222 COVID-19 vaccine. In DNA form, the CDR3 reads TGTGCTAGTGGTTTGGGAGAAAGCCGCAATGAGCAGTTCTTC. As protein: CASGLGESRNEQFF.